These 12 T cell receptor beta chains share one sample of origin, sequenced in a study of CD8 T cells in Susac syndrome. A quantity of about 0.5 to 1 ug RNA underwent reverse transcription using random hexamers. TCRdb reprocessed the immunoSEQ multiplex PCR reads with MiXCR, giving one entry per CDR3 protein. The sample holds 150,000 to 200,000 distinct CDR3 sequences, approximately 94% seen once. Material for sequencing was CD4+ T cells from PBMCs. These receptors all come from a human donor with Susac syndrome.

This clonotype was seen a single time. The genes are TRBV29-1 and TRBJ1-1; 8 bases line up with TRBD1. The CDR3 runs 12 residues. Germline CDR1 is SQVTM and CDR2 is ANQGSEA. V shed 3 bases and J 7 bases; nucleotides not matched to a gene: 4. The CDR3 protein is CSVDRGQFEAFF. DNA for the CDR3: TGCAGCGTTGACAGGGGGCAATTTGAAGCTTTCTTT.

In the case of this clonotype: It is likely a read error, because the conserved phenylalanine at the end of the CDR3 is missing. This chain connects TRBV9 to TRBJ1-4; D unclear. In germline, CDR1 is SGDLS, CDR2 YYNGEE. This CDR3 is built from 13 residues. The V end lost 4 bases, the J end lost 8 bases, and 12 bases lay between the germline ends. The CDR3 region is CASSLSGSEKLFY. The CDR3, as DNA: TGTGCCAGCAGCCTCTCCGGCAGCGAAAAACTGTTTTAT.

The chain carries TRBV20-1 and TRBJ2-3; TRBD2 aligns across 9 bases. The J segment lost 4 bases and the V segment lost 6 bases, leaving 14 bases of the junction unmatched. CDR3 size: 16 residues. From germline, CDR1 is DFQATT and CDR2 SNEGSKA (reference sequence). This chain's CDR3 is CSATPMGLAVADTQYF. The CDR3 nucleotides are TGCAGTGCAACACCTATGGGACTAGCCGTCGCAGATACGCAGTATTTT.

The genes are TRBV29-1 and TRBJ2-1; TRBD1 matches 9 bases. The CDR3 covers 12 residues. From germline, CDR1 is SQVTM and CDR2 ANQGSEA. V dropped 6 bases and J dropped 8; count of bases not matched to a gene: 5. This CDR3 is CSVDRGGYEQFF. Here the CDR3 DNA reads TGCAGCGTAGACAGGGGGGGATATGAGCAGTTCTTC.

The chain links TRBV5-1 to TRBJ2-7; D gene ambiguous. Germline values: CDR1 SGHRS, CDR2 YFSETQ. Between the trimmed V and J ends, which lost 2 bases and 2 bases, there was a span of 11 bases. CDR3 length equals 14 residues. The CDR3 here is CASSLPAYPYEQYF. In nucleotides, the CDR3 is TGCGCCAGCAGCTTACCGGCCTACCCCTACGAGCAGTACTTC.

V gene TRBV5-6 combines with J gene TRBJ1-1; D uncertain. There are 13 residues in the CDR3. CDR1 SGHDT and CDR2 YYEEEE come from the germline V gene. V lost 4 bases, J lost 3 bases, and 10 bases lay in between. The CDR3 here is CASSPALYTEAFF. The DNA for the CDR3 is TGTGCCAGCAGCCCGGCCCTCTACACTGAAGCTTTCTTT.

The V and J genes are TRBV20-1 and TRBJ1-2; D is possibly TRBD1 (5 bases). This CDR3 region has 12 residues. The germline gives CDR1 DFQATT, CDR2 SNEGSKA (reference sequence). Trimming pared 6 bases from V and 7 bases from J, leaving 15 bases between. CDR3 in DNA: TGCAGTGCCCCCCGGGGGTCGGCTGGCTACACCTTC. Translation: CSAPRGSAGYTF.

A few counts support this clonotype. J is TRBJ2-3 and V is TRBV2; TRBD2 aligns across 15 bases. The length of the CDR3 is 16 residues. Germline V gene lookup returns CDR1 SNHLY and CDR2 FYNNEI. The junction had 3 bases not matched to a gene; V was cut back by 5 bases and J by 3 bases. Written as DNA, the CDR3 is TGTGCCAGCAGTCCAGGGACTAGCGGGGGGACAGATACGCAGTATTTT. Amino acids: CASSPGTSGGTDTQYF.

V gene TRBV2 combines with J gene TRBJ1-6, with 8 bases lining up with TRBD1. The CDR3 is made up of 15 amino acids. V lost 8 bases and J lost 4; bases outside the gene matches: 7. Germline assignment: CDR1 SNHLY and CDR2 FYNNEI. Here the CDR3 reads CASRQGLGYNSPLHF. In nucleotides, the CDR3 is TGTGCCAGCCGACAGGGGTTGGGATATAATTCACCCCTCCACTTT.

The chain employs TRBV19 and TRBJ2-1, with D tentatively TRBD1 (5 bases). Germline V gives CDR1 LNHDA, CDR2 SQIVND (reference sequence). CDR3 length equals 13 residues. The germline V and J ends were trimmed by 6 bases and 4 bases, with 10 bases remaining between them. The CDR3: CASRGRQYNEQFF. In DNA, the CDR3 is TGTGCCAGTAGGGGCAGACAGTACAATGAGCAGTTCTTC. Supplemented by reference TRBV19 and TRBJ2-1, the full variable domain reads DGGITQSPKYLFRKEGQNVTLSCEQNLNHDAMYWYRQDPGQGLRLIYYSQIVNDFQKGDIAEGYSVSREKKESFPLTVTSAQKNPTAFYLCASRGRQYNEQFFGPGTRLTVL.

The chain couples TRBV18 to TRBJ1-1; D is unresolved. Between the trimmed V and J ends, which lost 3 bases and 1 base, there was a span of 6 bases. The CDR3 extends over 13 amino acids. The germline V gene encodes CDR1 KGHSH and CDR2 LQKENI. The CDR3 coding sequence is TGTGCCAGCTCACCGCAGACGAACACTGAAGCTTTCTTT. It translates to CASSPQTNTEAFF.

The gene calls are TRBV20-1 and TRBJ2-1, with 10 bases lining up with TRBD1. The CDR3 spans 13 residues. Germline CDR1 DFQATT, CDR2 SNEGSKA (reference sequence). The V gene end was trimmed by 5 bases and the J gene end by 7 bases; junction bases not matched to a gene: 5. CDR3 sequence: CSAPGTGDNEQFF. The CDR3 coding sequence is TGCAGTGCTCCAGGGACAGGGGATAATGAGCAGTTCTTC.